Following are 28 T cell receptor beta chains from one sample sequenced in a study of identical twins. TCRdb re-derived calls from the 5' RACE reads in MiXCR, one entry per CDR3 protein. This sample yields 470,000 or so distinct CDR3 sequences, of which roughly 24% are seen a single time; around 3% belongs to the top ten. This same sample was also taken into another study, of T cells expressing NK-cell markers.

Sequencing was done on a sample of CD4+ T cells sorted from blood. All receptors derive from a woman aged 18-29 years in good health.

This chain connects TRBV6-5 to TRBJ2-5; 12 bases agree with TRBD2. The CDR3 runs 18 residues. Germline V gene sequence: CDR1 MNHEY, CDR2 SVGAGI. The J segment lost 2 bases and the V segment lost 0 bases, leaving 7 bases of the junction unmatched. The CDR3 nucleotides read TGTGCCAGCAGTTACTCCCGCCTAGCGGGGGGGAGGCAAGAGACCCAGTACTTC. Residues: CASSYSRLAGGRQETQYF.

This clonotype was observed a few times. The chain joins TRBV3-1 to TRBJ2-3; TRBD2 is a possible D gene (5 bases). The CDR3 runs to 12 residues. Looked up from germline, CDR1 is LGHDT and CDR2 is YNNKEL (reference sequence). Trimming removed 1 base from V and 7 bases from J, with 6 bases in between. CDR3 sequence reads: CASSQGRNTQYF. Written as DNA, the CDR3 is TGTGCCAGCAGCCAAGGGAGGAATACGCAGTATTTT.

This clonotype occurred once. The J gene is TRBJ2-5, the V gene TRBV20-1; the D gene is possibly TRBD2 (6 bases). CDR1 and CDR2 from the germline V gene are DFQATT and SNEGSKA (reference sequence). V was shortened by 4 bases and J by 3 bases, with 9 bases between the two germline ends. The length of the CDR3 is 12 residues. CDR3 protein: CSAIRREETQYF. The DNA of the CDR3 is TGCAGTGCTATACGGAGGGAAGAGACCCAGTACTTC.

The chain combines TRBV20-1 with TRBJ2-1; 7 positions match TRBD2. The CDR3 runs 16 residues. Germline values: CDR1 DFQATT, CDR2 SNEGSKA (reference sequence). V was clipped by 3 bases and J by 7 bases; unmatched bases: 15. Here the CDR3 DNA reads TGCAGTGCTAGTGCTATAGGAGGCGGGGGTAATAATGAGCAGTTCTTC. It codes for CSASAIGGGGNNEQFF.

This clonotype turned up a few times. V and J are TRBV25-1 and TRBJ2-2, with 8 bases matching TRBD2. The V gene end was trimmed by 8 bases and the J gene end by 8 bases; junction bases not matched to a gene: 10. Germline CDR1 MGHDK, CDR2 SYGVNS. The CDR3 runs to 14 residues. The CDR3 spells CASELAGSSGELFF. The CDR3, as DNA: TGTGCCAGCGAGCTAGCGGGCTCATCTGGGGAGCTGTTTTTT.

The gene calls are TRBV5-1 and TRBJ2-5; 7 nucleotides agree with TRBD1. The V gene end was trimmed by 4 bases and the J gene end by 5 bases; junction bases not matched to a gene: 11. This CDR3 comprises 15 residues. Germline V gives CDR1 SGHRS, CDR2 YFSETQ. CDR3 DNA: TGCGCCAGCAGCAGGGCGGACAGGAGAATGGAGACCCAGTACTTC. Its protein product is CASSRADRRMETQYF. Full variable domain (outside the CDR3, taken from reference TRBV5-1 and TRBJ2-5): KAGVTQTPRYLIKTRGQQVTLSCSPISGHRSVSWYQQTPGQGLQFLFEYFSETQRNKGNFPGRFSGRQFSNSRSEMNVSTLELGDSALYLCASSRADRRMETQYFGPGTRLLVL.

J is TRBJ1-6 and V is TRBV2; D is undetermined. The length of the CDR3 is 13 residues. Trimming took 8 bases from V and 7 from J, leaving 12 bases between them. Germline values: CDR1 SNHLY, CDR2 FYNNEI. In nucleotides, the CDR3 is TGTGCCAGCGCGGAGGGTTGGAATTCACCCCTCCACTTT. It translates to CASAEGWNSPLHF.

V usage is TRBV2 and J usage is TRBJ2-7, with D uncertain. Trimming left V 8 bases short and J 7 bases short, with 12 bases between. This CDR3 region has 11 residues. CDR1 and CDR2 from the germline V gene are SNHLY and FYNNEI. CDR3 DNA: TGTGCCAGCCGGCTGGCTTGGGAGCAGTACTTC. Its translation is CASRLAWEQYF.

The genes are TRBV5-5 and TRBJ1-1; no definite D call. The CDR3 runs to 14 residues. V gave up 6 bases and J gave up 1 base, with 13 bases separating them. In germline, CDR1 is SGHKS, CDR2 YYEKEE (reference sequence). CDR3 sequence: CASNTRAGNTEAFF. The DNA for the CDR3 is TGTGCCAGCAACACTCGAGCAGGGAACACTGAAGCTTTCTTT.

The chain carries TRBV14 and TRBJ2-3; D gene unclear. The CDR3 covers 12 residues. V lost 4 bases and J lost 4, with 6 bases in between. Per the germline V gene, CDR1 is SGHDN and CDR2 is FVKESK. This CDR3 is CASSRASDTQYF. DNA for the CDR3: TGTGCCAGCAGCCGCGCTTCAGATACGCAGTATTTT.

V usage is TRBV12-3 or TRBV12-4 and J usage is TRBJ1-6; the D is unclear. The CDR3 runs to 13 residues. V was pared by 3 bases and J by 7 bases, with 7 bases between. As DNA, the CDR3 is TGTGCCAGCAGTTTGTCGTCAAATTCACCCCTCCACTTT. Translated: CASSLSSNSPLHF.

The chain combines TRBV3-1 with TRBJ1-6, with D unresolved. Germline V gene sequence: CDR1 LGHDT, CDR2 YNNKEL (reference sequence). With 1 base removed from V and 8 bases from J, the gap between germline ends came to 3 bases. The CDR3 length is 12 residues. In DNA, the CDR3 is TGTGCCAGCAGCCAAGCAGATTCACCCCTCCACTTT. Its translation is CASSQADSPLHF.

The V call is TRBV5-5, the J call TRBJ2-4; D could derive from TRBD1 or TRBD2 (5 bases each). Germline V gene data show CDR1 as SGHKS and CDR2 as YYEKEE (reference sequence). The V end was cut by 2 bases, the J end by 9 bases, with 12 bases between. The CDR3 runs 13 residues. In DNA, the CDR3 is TGTGCCAGCAGCTTAGATACCGGGACCATTCAGTACTTC. Amino acids: CASSLDTGTIQYF.

The chain has TRBV4-3 and TRBJ1-1; no reliable D call. Trimming took off 5 bases at V and 0 bases at J, with 10 bases between the two ends. Germline loops: CDR1 LGHNA, CDR2 YSLEER. This CDR3 region has 14 residues. CDR3 DNA: TGCGCCAGCAGCGGAGGACGGTTGAACACTGAAGCTTTCTTT. Translated: CASSGGRLNTEAFF.

The genes are TRBV29-1 and TRBJ2-3; D gene uncertain. The CDR3 totals 12 residues. The V end lost 3 bases, the J end lost 5 bases, and 9 bases lay between the germline ends. The germline V gene has CDR1 SQVTM and CDR2 ANQGSEA. CDR3 loop: CSVDFGRDTQYF. As DNA, the CDR3 is TGCAGCGTTGATTTTGGCCGAGATACGCAGTATTTT.

This clonotype occurred a few times. This chain connects TRBV5-1 to TRBJ1-5; tentative D call: TRBD1 (6 bases). V was pared by 1 base and J by 9 bases, with 11 bases between. The germline V gene encodes CDR1 SGHRS and CDR2 YFSETQ. The CDR3 is 13 amino acids. The CDR3 bases are TGCGCCAGCAGCTTGTGGGGGGCTGGGCCCCAGCATTTT. Translated, it gives CASSLWGAGPQHF.

This clonotype was counted a few times. This chain connects TRBV15 to TRBJ2-7; TRBD2 is a possible D gene (6 bases). V shed 5 bases and J shed 0 bases, with 14 bases lying between them. Germline V gives CDR1 LNHNV, CDR2 YYDKDF (reference sequence). The CDR3 loop spans 15 amino acids. This chain's CDR3 is CATSDGGLTSYEQYF. In nucleotides, the CDR3 is TGTGCCACCAGCGACGGAGGACTAACCTCCTACGAGCAGTACTTC.

Turning to this clonotype: The junction and the germline gene differ at one end; a read error may be behind it. The V gene is TRBV28, the J gene TRBJ2-1; the match to TRBD1 covers 10 bases. Germline V gives CDR1 MDHEN, CDR2 SYDVKM. CDR3 length: 15 residues. CDR3 DNA: TGTGCCTGCAGTTCCGGACAGGGGGATTACAATGAGCAGTTCTTC. This sequence encodes CACSSGQGDYNEQFF.

In this sample, this clonotype turned up a few times. The V and J genes are TRBV3-1 and TRBJ2-5; TRBD2 agrees at 8 bases. Trimming cost V 4 bases and J 2 bases; bases outside gene matches: 9. Germline V gene lookup returns CDR1 LGHDT and CDR2 YNNKEL (reference sequence). The CDR3 is 16 amino acids. CDR3 residues: CASSPPGLVFQETQYF. The CDR3 nucleotides read TGTGCCAGCAGCCCCCCGGGACTAGTCTTTCAAGAGACCCAGTACTTC.

The chain combines TRBV20-1 with TRBJ1-1; D might be TRBD1 (6 bases). V dropped 4 bases and J dropped 4 bases, with 19 bases sitting between them. The CDR3 is 15 amino acids. Germline CDR1 and CDR2: DFQATT and SNEGSKA (reference sequence). CDR3 coding DNA: TGCAGTGCTATCTCTGGGGGGGCGAGTGGCACTGAAGCTTTCTTT. It codes for CSAISGGASGTEAFF.

A few counts support this clonotype. V gene TRBV5-5 combines with J gene TRBJ2-7; TRBD2 might be the D (5 bases). The ends were cut back, 0 bases at V and 2 bases at J, with 12 bases in the middle. This CDR3 contains 15 residues. The V gene's germline CDR1 is SGHKS and CDR2 YYEKEE (reference sequence). Written as DNA, the CDR3 is TGTGCCAGCAGCTTGGCTGGAGGCGGAGCCTACGAGCAGTACTTC. Its protein product is CASSLAGGGAYEQYF.

Only a few counts were recorded for this clonotype. The genes are TRBV20-1 and TRBJ2-5; 10 bases match TRBD2. The CDR3 is made up of 14 amino acids. Germline V gene sequence: CDR1 DFQATT, CDR2 SNEGSKA (reference sequence). CDR3 amino acids: CSLLLAGVQETQYF. CDR3 sequence (DNA): TGCAGCCTACTTCTAGCGGGAGTTCAAGAGACCCAGTACTTC.

This clonotype was seen more than once but under ten times. The J gene is TRBJ2-4, the V gene TRBV7-2; 7 positions agree with TRBD2. The CDR3 extends over 14 amino acids. Germline V gives CDR1 SGHTA, CDR2 FQGNSA. Unmatched junction bases numbered 4, after V lost 1 base and J lost 7 bases. CDR3 in DNA: TGTGCCAGCAGCTTAGAACTAGCGATGAACATTCAGTACTTC. It translates to CASSLELAMNIQYF.

The J gene is TRBJ1-2, the V gene TRBV10-3; no clear D. In germline, CDR1 is ENHRY, CDR2 SYGVKD. This CDR3 has 15 residues. V lost 7 bases and J lost 4, with 19 bases in between. The CDR3 loop is CAITRSGVESYGYTF. DNA of the CDR3: TGTGCCATCACCCGATCCGGGGTCGAGAGCTATGGCTACACCTTC.

This clonotype showed up just a few times. The J gene is TRBJ2-3, the V gene TRBV6-5; D might be TRBD2 (6 bases). CDR1 is MNHEY and CDR2 is SVGAGI in the germline V gene. The germline V and J ends were trimmed by 2 bases and 0 bases, with 9 bases remaining between them. The CDR3 covers 15 residues. CDR3 amino acids: CASSYPGTSTDTQYF. The CDR3 region has the DNA TGTGCCAGCAGTTACCCAGGGACTAGCACAGATACGCAGTATTTT.

In its sample, this clonotype was seen a few times. This chain connects TRBV27 to TRBJ2-3; the D gene is possibly TRBD1 (6 bases). The germline gives CDR1 MNHEY, CDR2 SMNVEV (reference sequence). The CDR3 totals 15 residues. V was clipped by 9 bases and J by 6 bases, with 22 bases between them. The CDR3 region has the DNA TGTGCCAGTAGACTACAGGGAATGTCATACGATACGCAGTATTTT. Protein product: CASRLQGMSYDTQYF.

This chain uses TRBV12-5 with TRBJ2-1; no clear D gene. Looked up from germline, CDR1 is LGHNT and CDR2 is FRNRAP. Between the trimmed V and J ends, which lost 1 base and 0 bases, there was a span of 7 bases. This CDR3 spans 15 amino acids. The CDR3 DNA is TGTGCTAGTGGTTTGGGAGAGTTCTCCTACAATGAGCAGTTCTTC. Translated, it gives CASGLGEFSYNEQFF.

This sequence joins TRBV13 and TRBJ2-1; TRBD2 matches 8 bases. Germline V gives CDR1 PRHDT, CDR2 FYEKMQ (reference sequence). The CDR3 length is 17 residues. The trim removed 3 bases at V and 3 bases at J, leaving 10 bases unmatched. The CDR3, as DNA: TGTGCCAGCAGCTTCCTTAGCGGGACGGGTAGCTACAATGAGCAGTTCTTC. Translated, it gives CASSFLSGTGSYNEQFF.